This TCR beta chain was captured in a study of siplizumab effects on memory and regulatory T cells (dated by TCRdb to between 2018 and 2021). With regard to the full study: The study examined how the anti-CD2 antibody siplizumab affects alloreactive T-cell subsets in allogeneic mixed lymphocyte reactions built from human PBMCs. Beyond this particular receptor, the publication reports: Whether proliferating Tregs from siplizumab cultures were suppressive was not functionally confirmed. Roughly 80-96% of proliferating CD4+ or CD8+ clones could not be assigned a naive or memory phenotype. Among mappable alloreactive CD4+ clones, an average Treg-derived fraction of roughly 71% was observed with siplizumab, compared with less than 35% in control reactions. Compared with memory T cells, unstimulated naive T cells appeared more diverse, and naive cells seemed to make a substantial contribution to the alloresponse. Because sequences at frequencies below about 10^-5 were poorly captured, only a minor fraction of alloreactive clones could be mapped back to unstimulated subsets. The cumulative frequency of alloreactive sequences that could be traced back to unstimulated CD4+ memory T cells was significantly reduced by siplizumab.

From a lookup of the germline V gene (reference sequence), CDR1 and CDR2 are SEHNR and FQNEAQ. The CDR3 contains 13 residues, cysteine and phenylalanine counted. The CDR3 DNA has 39 bases and is translated from base 1. Trimming at the junction amounts to 8 bases on V and 2 bases on J, and the germline ends lie 11 bases apart. Library prep was done by the immunoSEQ multiplex PCR assay. Roughly 10^5 TCR templates per sample were assayed on the deep sequencing platform. Genomic DNA extracted from sorted T cells was the material used for TCRbeta CDR3 sequencing. The study's processing was this. Clonal analysis of TCRbeta CDR3 data was done in the R programming language. Unstimulated samples were compared with post-reaction CFSE-low samples to define alloreactive CD4+ and CD8+ clones. By matching sequences to the repertoires of sorted unstimulated Treg and non-Treg cells, each alloreactive CD4+ clone was assigned a regulatory or non-regulatory origin. Sourced from immuneACCESS, this table was stored by TCRdb with only in-frame sequences that have V and J called. A share of the clones is absent; for the studies checked, an unresolved V gene accounts for under half, and the remainder has no known explanation. V and J calls and clone size come straight from that table; D and trimming were deduced from the DNA. This sample holds around 45,000 clones; more than 75% were observed only once. About 0.35% of the sample is taken by the ten largest.

Of note for this clone: The antigen it binds to is not known. No clone much larger than this one lies a single base away; base qualities are absent.

In a few donor pairs, further sequencing was done on unstimulated CD8+ naive, CD4+ memory, CD8+ TEMRA, CD4+ naive and CD8+ effector memory subsets. TCRbeta CDR3 sequencing was performed on sorted unstimulated T cells and on proliferating T cells recovered from mixed lymphocyte reactions. Fresh whole blood from fewer than 11 HLA-typed healthy donors was used to isolate PBMCs. This clonotype was sampled from a human donor in good health. Sequenced material: naive CD8+ T cells sorted from blood. This specimen's cell subset or site label, per the study, means: unstimulated naive T cells. The sequence is built from TRBV7-9 and TRBJ2-3, with no confidently assigned D gene. The DNA sequence is as follows: TGTGCCAGCTGTAGTGCGGTCACAGATACGCAGTATTTT. Its coded protein is CASCSAVTDTQYF. Full variable domain (CDR3 extended with the reference TRBV7-9 and TRBJ2-3 proteins): DTGVSQNPRHKITKRGQNVTFRCDPISEHNRLYWYRQTLGQGPEFLTYFQNEAQLEKSRLLSDRFSAERPKGSFSTLEIQRTEQGDSAMYLCASCSAVTDTQYFGPGTRLTVL.